Listed below are T cell receptor beta chains from one sample, sequenced in a study of T cell responses to AZD1222 COVID-19 vaccine. Here immunoSEQ multiplex PCR was the method, and the copy in TCRdb shows in-frame clones only, minus some. Here the sample spans roughly 78,000 clones, nearly 85% being singletons. Sample: peripheral blood, taken on day 0 of AZD1222 vaccination. These receptors originate from an adult in good health. Both conserved end residues are part of each CDR3. Fields, in order: V gene, J gene, D gene, clone size, CDR3 DNA, CDR3 protein. A D gene is named only where the DNA matches it firmly. Clone size is stated in some rows and not others, as once, few, many or a class when expanded.

>TRBV7-9|TRBJ2-7|-|-
TGTGCCAGCAGCTTCGGCTCCTACGAGCAGTACTTC
CASSFGSYEQYF
>TRBV11-2|TRBJ1-5|-|once
TGTGCCAGCAGCTTAGTAGGGCCGGACCAGCCCCAGCATTTT
CASSLVGPDQPQHF
>TRBV24-1|TRBJ2-2|-|-
TGTGCCACCAGCCATTCCGTCCCGGGACAGAACACCGGGGAGCTGTTTTTT
CATSHSVPGQNTGELFF
>TRBV5-5|TRBJ2-2|TRBD1|-
TGTGCCAGCAGCTTGGGGAGGACAGGCGAACTCACCGGGGAGCTGTTTTTT
CASSLGRTGELTGELFF
>TRBV2|TRBJ1-5|TRBD1|-
TGTGCCAGCGATGGGACAGGGGGTCAGCCCCAGCATTTT
CASDGTGGQPQHF
>TRBV3-1/TRBV3-2|TRBJ2-1|-|-
TGTGCCAGCAGCCCCGATGGGGCTCCCAATGAGCAGTTCTTC
CASSPDGAPNEQFF
>TRBV12-3/TRBV12-4|TRBJ1-5|-|-
TGTGCCAGCAGTGTTAAGAGCAATCAGCCCCAGCATTTT
CASSVKSNQPQHF
>TRBV5-1|TRBJ2-5|TRBD2|-
TGCGCCAGCAGCTCCGGACTAGCGGGGGGCTTCCAAGAGACCCAGTACTTC
CASSSGLAGGFQETQYF
>TRBV2|TRBJ2-5|TRBD1|-
TGTGCCAGCCTCCGGGACAGGGATGAGACCCAGTACTTC
CASLRDRDETQYF
>TRBV27|TRBJ2-1|TRBD2|once
TGTGCCAGCAGCAGGACGGGACTAGCATCCCGGGGGAATGAGCAGTTCTTC
CASSRTGLASRGNEQFF
>TRBV7-2|TRBJ2-1|-|-
TGTGCCAGCAGCTCCCAGGGGATCACCTACAATGAGCAGTTCTTC
CASSSQGITYNEQFF
>TRBV2|TRBJ2-5|-|-
TGTGCCAGCAGTCTCCGGGGAAACCAAGAGACCCAGTACTTC
CASSLRGNQETQYF
>TRBV27|TRBJ1-4|-|-
TGTGCCAGCAGTACCCTGGGGGGAAGAGGGGAAAAACTGTTTTTT
CASSTLGGRGEKLFF
>TRBV3-1/TRBV3-2|TRBJ2-3|-|-
TGTGCCAGCAGCCAAGAGGCGGAACGCACAGATACGCAGTATTTT
CASSQEAERTDTQYF
>TRBV7-7|TRBJ2-2|-|-
TGTGCCAGCAGCTTAGTATTGGGGGCCGGGGAGCTGTTTTTT
CASSLVLGAGELFF
>TRBV19|TRBJ1-3|-|-
TGTGCCAGTAGTATGAATGCTGCTTCTGGAAACACCATATATTTT
CASSMNAASGNTIYF
>TRBV7-2|TRBJ2-3|-|-
TGTGCCAGCAGCTTAACTCGGGCGGGCGATACGCAGTATTTT
CASSLTRAGDTQYF
>TRBV3-1/TRBV3-2|TRBJ1-2|-|few
TGTGCCAGCAGCCAAGGCGCCGGGAATGGCTACACCTTC
CASSQGAGNGYTF
>TRBV20-1|TRBJ2-7|-|-
TGCAGTGCTAGTTGGGGGGACGAGCAGTACTTC
CSASWGDEQYF
>TRBV7-2|TRBJ2-2|TRBD2|-
TGTGCCAGCAGCGCGTGGACTAGCGCGAACACCGGGGAGCTGTTTTTT
CASSAWTSANTGELFF
>TRBV4-3|TRBJ2-3|-|-
TGCGCCAGCAGCCAAGCCCTCGGGACGGGCAGGGGCAGAGATACGCAGTATTTT
CASSQALGTGRGRDTQYF
>TRBV7-2|TRBJ2-5|TRBD1|-
TGTGCCAGCAGCTTAGGTAGAGGGGGCGCCTCAGAGACCCAGTACTTC
CASSLGRGGASETQYF
>TRBV12-3/TRBV12-4|TRBJ2-5|-|-
TGTGCCAGCAGTTTGGACAGAAAAGAGACCCAGTACTTC
CASSLDRKETQYF
>TRBV7-9|TRBJ2-1|TRBD2|-
TGTGCCAGCAGCTTTGACATTAGCGGGAGCGGGAATGAGCAGTTCTTC
CASSFDISGSGNEQFF
>TRBV10-3|TRBJ1-2|-|-
TGTGCCATCAGTGAGTCGGCCAGCTATGGCTACACCTTC
CAISESASYGYTF
>TRBV7-2|TRBJ2-3|TRBD2|-
TGTGCCAGCAGCCATAGGACTAGCTCAGATACGCAGTATTTT
CASSHRTSSDTQYF
>TRBV30|TRBJ1-4|-|-
TGTGCCTGGAGTTTATTTCCCGGGGGCGGTGAAAAACTGTTTTTT
CAWSLFPGGGEKLFF
>TRBV4-2|TRBJ1-2|TRBD1|-
TGTGCCAGCAGCCAAATAGGGGACAGTTACTATGGCTACACCTTC
CASSQIGDSYYGYTF
>TRBV2|TRBJ2-3|-|-
TGTGCCAGCAGTGACAAGGGGATCACGGATACGCAGTATTTT
CASSDKGITDTQYF
>TRBV7-2|TRBJ2-1|TRBD1|-
TGTGCCAGCAGCCCCGACAGGGTCAATGAGCAGTTCTTC
CASSPDRVNEQFF
>TRBV7-3|TRBJ2-1|-|-
TGTGCCAGCAGCTTAATAGGTAGCTCGGGTGAGCAGTTCTTC
CASSLIGSSGEQFF
>TRBV6-5|TRBJ1-1|TRBD1|once
TGTGCCAGCAACCCGACAGGGGAGTTCACTGAAGCTTTCTTT
CASNPTGEFTEAFF
>TRBV4-1|TRBJ1-6|-|-
TGCGCCAGCAGCCAAGGGTCCGTAAGGTCACCCCTCCACTTT
CASSQGSVRSPLHF
>TRBV4-1|TRBJ1-4|-|-
TGCGCCAGCAGCCAAGTGGTAGGGGAAAAACTGTTTTTT
CASSQVVGEKLFF
>TRBV4-2|TRBJ2-1|TRBD2|-
TGTGCCAGCAGCCAACCCCGACTAGCGGGCTCTCTTCGGGATGAGCAGTTCTTC
CASSQPRLAGSLRDEQFF
>TRBV16|TRBJ1-1|TRBD1|-
TGTGCCAGCAGCCAGGGACAGGGGAGGGCTTTGAACACTGAAGCTTTCTTT
CASSQGQGRALNTEAFF
>TRBV6-5|TRBJ1-1|-|-
TGTGCCAGCAGGTCACTTACAGGCACCACTGAAGCTTTCTTT
CASRSLTGTTEAFF
>TRBV14|TRBJ2-7|-|-
TGTGCCAGCAGCCAAGACCGCCCTGGGCAGGTCAGAAGCTACGAGCAGTACTTC
CASSQDRPGQVRSYEQYF
>TRBV6-2/TRBV6-3|TRBJ2-7|-|-
TGTGCCAGCAGTTACTCGAGCAGAGACCCCTACGAGCAGTACTTC
CASSYSSRDPYEQYF
>TRBV28|TRBJ2-5|TRBD2|few
TGTGCCAGCATCGGTCCCGGGGGGGGCGACGTGACCCAGTACTTC
CASIGPGGGDVTQYF
>TRBV12-3/TRBV12-4|TRBJ1-2|-|-
TGTGCCAGCAGTTTAGAGATTAGTGGCTACACCTTC
CASSLEISGYTF